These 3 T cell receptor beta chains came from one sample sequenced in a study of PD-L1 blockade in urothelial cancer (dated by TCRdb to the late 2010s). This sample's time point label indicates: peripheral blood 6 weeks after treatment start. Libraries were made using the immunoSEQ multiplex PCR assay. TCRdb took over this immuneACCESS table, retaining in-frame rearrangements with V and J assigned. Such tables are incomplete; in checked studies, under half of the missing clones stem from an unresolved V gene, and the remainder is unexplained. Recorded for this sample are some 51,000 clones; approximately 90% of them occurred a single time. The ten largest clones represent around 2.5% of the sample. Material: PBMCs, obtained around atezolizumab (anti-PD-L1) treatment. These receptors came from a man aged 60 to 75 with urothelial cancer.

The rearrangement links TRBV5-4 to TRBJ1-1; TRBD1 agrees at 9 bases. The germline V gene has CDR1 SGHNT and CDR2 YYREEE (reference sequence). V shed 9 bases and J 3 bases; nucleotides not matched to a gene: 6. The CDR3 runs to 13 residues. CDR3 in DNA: TGTGCCACTGACAGGGGGACGGACACTGAAGCTTTCTTT. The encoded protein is CATDRGTDTEAFF.

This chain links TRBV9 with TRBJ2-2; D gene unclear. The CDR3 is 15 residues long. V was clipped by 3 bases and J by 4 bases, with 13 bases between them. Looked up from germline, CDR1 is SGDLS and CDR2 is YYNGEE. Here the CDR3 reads CASSALDLATGELFF. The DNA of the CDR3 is TGTGCCAGCAGCGCCCTCGACTTAGCCACCGGGGAGCTGTTTTTT.

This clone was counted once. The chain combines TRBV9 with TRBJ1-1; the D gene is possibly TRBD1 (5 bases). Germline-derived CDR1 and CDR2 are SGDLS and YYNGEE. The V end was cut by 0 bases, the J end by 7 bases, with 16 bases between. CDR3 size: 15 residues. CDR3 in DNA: TGTGCCAGCAGCGTAGATGAGAGGTGGGGGGTTGAAGCTTTCTTT. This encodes CASSVDERWGVEAFF.